The TCR beta chain under discussion was sequenced for a study of shared clonotypes between healthy human individuals (dated by TCRdb to 2018 to 2021). Study-wide context: The cohort comprised a couple of women and three men aged 18 to 49 years. For each donor, three plates each were used for CD4 naive and CD4 memory, two plates were used for CD8 naive, and one plate was used for CD8 memory. To estimate repertoire size and how much clonotype sharing occurs between individuals, the study deeply sequenced the blood TCR repertoires of about 5 healthy adults. Different laboratories and diverse techniques were used to prepare libraries and sequence TCR repertoires, to increase sequencing depth and limit assay-specific biases. Between about 0.8 and 9 billion PBMCs per donor were obtained by leukapheresis.

TCR CDR3 regions were amplified from genomic DNA by multiplex PCR using the deep immunoSEQ assay. Genomic DNA extracted from each cell subset was distributed evenly over all wells of several immunoSEQ 96-well plates, and each plate served as one replicate. For sorted subsets, approximately 190 ng of genomic DNA, equivalent to tens of thousands of T cell genomes, went into each replicate PCR. Purified libraries were measured with a Qubit 3.0 fluorometer, size-checked on a Bioanalyzer 2100, and measured again with the KAPA Library Quantification kit. A separate single-read 150-cycle Illumina NextSeq 550 flow cell was used to sequence each immunoSEQ 96-well plate. The source study handled its data this way. Because only junctional sequences without quality scores were contained in the immunoSEQ output, filtering matching that applied to full-length reads could not be performed. To assign V/J genes and CDR3, sequences were annotated against IMGT germline references using PyIR, a Python wrapper for IgBLAST v1.9. Reads with weak V/J assignments (E-value above 1e-6), missing CDR3, stop codons, out-of-frame junctions, or ambiguous translated residues were removed. V3J clonotypes were defined as sequences sharing an identical inferred V gene, J gene, and CDR3 amino acid sequence. Percentage overlap between repertoires was calculated by dividing the number of shared unique clonotypes by the size of the smaller repertoire. RTK rarefaction, the Chao1 estimator, and Recon v2.1 estimates of unobserved clonotypes were used to assess repertoire richness. OLGA was used to compute generation probabilities for all TCRbeta clonotypes that the gDNA method yielded from a few donors. Drawn from immuneACCESS, this table holds only the in-frame rearrangements with V and J called that TCRdb kept. Clones are partly lost; checked studies trace under half to an unresolved V gene and leave the rest unexplained. The DNA gave D and trimming, while V, J and clone size come from that table. Within this sample are about 710,000 clones, with 72% of them counted one time only. Around 1.8% of the sample goes to the ten largest clones.

The donors were healthy, HIV-negative adults who had no recently reported acute infections or vaccinations. Every donor was a Caucasian adult living in Nashville, Tennessee, USA. Magnetic negative selection was used to enrich CD4+ T cells, after which naive cells were positively selected on CD45RA and the negative fraction became the memory subset. Blood was obtained by leukapheresis, after which PBMCs were separated by Ficoll-Histopaque density gradient centrifugation and cryopreserved in liquid nitrogen vapor phase. Analytical flow cytometry was used to check the purity and quantity of each magnetically sorted T cell population. From each sorted fraction, genomic DNA was isolated and quantified by UV absorbance on a Nanodrop 2000c. Study-wide conclusions, independent of this receptor: Across a handful of donors, roughly 5.4% of naive CD4, approximately 3.6% of naive CD8, around 2.1% of memory CD4, and over 0.35% of memory CD8 clonotypes were shared. Clonotypes shared by all four sorted-subset donors showed higher generation probabilities than non-shared clonotypes. Sampling was restricted to blood, and TCR repertoires in tissues likely differ from the TCR repertoires found in blood. Naive subsets generally had larger estimated clonotype richness than memory subsets did. Even with the large sequencing depth, rarefaction of the sorted-subset datasets indicated that sequencing was incomplete. Pairwise subsampling led to the expectation that sequencing depth would affect the degree of clonotype sharing among donors. The genetic and exposure-history diversity represented was limited by the small number of donors.

As concerns this clone: Its antigen is unknown. No much larger clonotype is one base removed from it; base qualities were not supplied.

CDR1 SGHRS and CDR2 YFSETQ are derived from the germline V gene. V is pared back by 4 bases and J by 3 bases, with 15 bases lying between the germline termini. The CDR3 sequence holds 15 residues, the cysteine and phenylalanine included. Only the CDR3 part of the read is kept: 45 bases, read in frame from the first base. The chain joins TRBV5-1 to TRBJ2-3; a weak D assignment points to TRBD1 (6 bases agree). This TCR was sampled from a woman between 25 and 40 years old in good health. The source material was memory CD4+ T cells sorted from blood. The label giving this sample's cell subset or site can be read as: CD45RA-negative fraction. The DNA sequence is as follows: TGCGCCAGCAGCGTCGGGACACGGCATACAGATACGCAGTATTTT. The encoded protein is CASSVGTRHTDTQYF.